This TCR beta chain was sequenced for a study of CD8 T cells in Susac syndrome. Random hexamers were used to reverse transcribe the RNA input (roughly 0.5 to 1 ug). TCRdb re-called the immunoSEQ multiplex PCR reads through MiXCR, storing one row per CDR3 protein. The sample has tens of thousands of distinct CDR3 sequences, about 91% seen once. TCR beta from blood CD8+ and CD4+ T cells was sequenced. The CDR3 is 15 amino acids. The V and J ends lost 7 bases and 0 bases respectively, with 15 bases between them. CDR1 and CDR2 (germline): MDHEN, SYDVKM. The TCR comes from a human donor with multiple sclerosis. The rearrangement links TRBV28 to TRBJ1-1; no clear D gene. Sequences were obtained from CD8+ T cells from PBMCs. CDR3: CASTIRTELNTEAFF. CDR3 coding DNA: TGTGCCAGCACCATACGGACGGAGCTGAACACTGAAGCTTTCTTT.